These T cell receptor beta chains were read from a single sample in a study of glioma-infiltrating T cells after dendritic cell vaccination. TCRdb's table, derived via immunoSEQ multiplex PCR, lists solely in-frame clones and lacks some. The data show just over 95,000 clones, approximately 80% seen once. This sample comprised blood, obtained before dendritic cell vaccination. Receptors originate from a human donor with glioblastoma. Both conserved end residues are part of each CDR3. D genes are given only for firm matches. Clone size is shown for a subset of rows, as once, few, many or a class of expanded clone.

CDR3 protein	CDR3 DNA	J gene	D gene	clone size	V gene
CASSAPGQEYYGYTF	TGCGCCAGCTCTGCTCCGGGACAGGAATACTATGGCTACACCTTC	TRBJ1-2	TRBD1	.	TRBV5-1
CASTFLPSGNTIYF	TGTGCCAGCACCTTTCTACCCTCTGGAAACACCATATATTTT	TRBJ1-3	.	.	TRBV2
CASSLTTGELFF	TGTGCCAGCAGCTTAACAACTGGGGAGCTGTTTTTT	TRBJ2-2	.	.	TRBV7-3
CASSLGQFSTNEKLFF	TGTGCCAGCAGCTTAGGCCAGTTCTCAACTAATGAAAAACTGTTTTTT	TRBJ1-4	.	.	TRBV7-6
CASSEGADYGYTF	TGCGCCAGCAGTGAGGGCGCGGACTATGGCTACACCTTC	TRBJ1-2	.	.	TRBV10-2
CASSTGGQPQHF	TGTGCCAGCTCGACAGGCGGTCAGCCCCAGCATTTT	TRBJ1-5	.	.	TRBV6-5
CASSLARKDTQYF	TGTGCCAGCAGCTTAGCGAGAAAAGATACGCAGTATTTT	TRBJ2-3	.	.	TRBV7-8
CATSDHGDYQETQYF	TGTGCCACCAGCGACCATGGGGACTACCAAGAGACCCAGTACTTC	TRBJ2-5	.	.	TRBV15
CASSRTLEGTEAFF	TGTGCCAGCAGCCGCACCTTGGAGGGGACTGAAGCTTTCTTT	TRBJ1-1	.	.	TRBV5-6
CASSPDRFYEQYF	TGCGCCAGCAGCCCCGACAGGTTCTACGAGCAGTACTTC	TRBJ2-7	.	.	TRBV10-1
CASSVGLAGGTDTQYF	TGTGCCAGCAGCGTAGGACTAGCGGGGGGCACAGATACGCAGTATTTT	TRBJ2-3	TRBD2	.	TRBV9
CASSFAQGSSYEQYF	TGTGCCAGCAGCTTCGCCCAGGGGAGCTCCTACGAGCAGTACTTC	TRBJ2-7	.	.	TRBV5-4
CAWSELAGGSYEQYF	TGTGCCTGGAGTGAGCTAGCGGGGGGGTCCTACGAGCAGTACTTC	TRBJ2-7	TRBD2	.	TRBV30
CASSLSDQPQHF	TGTGCCAGCAGTTTATCGGATCAGCCCCAGCATTTT	TRBJ1-5	.	.	TRBV28
CASSHQALLAGGPDTQYF	TGTGCCAGCAGCCACCAAGCTCTGCTAGCGGGAGGGCCGGACACGCAGTATTTT	TRBJ2-3	TRBD2	.	TRBV4-2
CASSDSPEAQYF	TGTGCCAGCAGCGACTCTCCTGAGGCTCAGTACTTC	TRBJ2-5	.	.	TRBV11-2
CAISESNGRDYGYTF	TGTGCCATCAGTGAGTCGAATGGCAGGGACTATGGCTACACCTTC	TRBJ1-2	.	.	TRBV10-3
CSVGDSYNEQFF	TGCAGCGTTGGCGACAGTTACAATGAGCAGTTCTTC	TRBJ2-1	.	.	TRBV29-1
CASTVDRNYGYTF	TGTGCCAGCACCGTGGACAGGAACTATGGCTACACCTTC	TRBJ1-2	TRBD1	.	TRBV5-4
CASSREAEGATLNEQFF	TGCGCCAGCAGCCGGGAGGCTGAGGGGGCGACCCTCAATGAGCAGTTCTTC	TRBJ2-1	.	.	TRBV4-1
CASSSDDSMFRNTDTQYF	TGTGCCAGCAGCTCGGACGACAGTATGTTTCGAAACACAGATACGCAGTATTTT	TRBJ2-3	.	.	TRBV5-6
CASSQGFYETQYF	TGTGCCAGCAGCCAGGGTTTCTATGAGACCCAGTACTTC	TRBJ2-5	.	.	TRBV2
CASSSNRGLDEKLFF	TGTGCCAGCAGCAGTAACAGGGGGCTTGATGAAAAACTGTTTTTT	TRBJ1-4	TRBD1	medium-sized	TRBV5-4
CATSRPTGGHNEQFF	TGTGCCACCAGCAGACCGACGGGGGGACACAATGAGCAGTTCTTC	TRBJ2-1	TRBD2	.	TRBV15
CASSYPRGGEEKLFF	TGTGCCAGCAGTTACCCTCGCGGGGGGGAAGAAAAACTGTTTTTT	TRBJ1-4	.	.	TRBV6-5
CSIRLAGETGELFF	TGCAGCATTAGACTAGCGGGAGAAACCGGGGAGCTGTTTTTT	TRBJ2-2	TRBD2	.	TRBV29-1
CASSPGTGVYEQYF	TGTGCCAGCAGTCCCGGAACAGGGGTCTACGAGCAGTACTTC	TRBJ2-7	TRBD1	.	TRBV6-5
CASRDRGFANTEAFF	TGTGCCAGCAGGGACAGGGGGTTCGCGAACACTGAAGCTTTCTTT	TRBJ1-1	TRBD1	.	TRBV2
CASSLGQDQETQYF	TGCGCCAGCAGCTTGGGACAGGACCAAGAGACCCAGTACTTC	TRBJ2-5	.	.	TRBV5-1
CASTPGDTSYNSPLHF	TGTGCCAGCACCCCGGGGGATACCTCGTATAATTCACCCCTCCACTTT	TRBJ1-6	.	once	TRBV7-9